A single sample is the source of the 4 T cell receptor beta chains below, sequenced in a study of graft-versus-host responses after intestinal transplantation. Libraries were prepared by immunoSEQ multiplex PCR; TCRdb keeps only in-frame clonotypes and omits some of them. The table shows some 70,000 clones, with 80% to 95% occurring only once. This material consisted of bone marrow, taken 734 days after intestinal transplantation. These receptors were taken from a human patient who received an intestinal transplant, so some T cells may come from the graft donor.

The chain links TRBV11-2 to TRBJ2-7, with 8 bases that match TRBD1. V gave up 1 base and J gave up 4 bases; unmatched junction bases: 9. CDR1 and CDR2 from the germline V gene are SGHAT and FQNNGV. The CDR3 sequence is 16 residues long. The CDR3 coding sequence is TGTGCCAGCAGCTTAGTAATCGGGGGACAGGAGTACGAGCAGTACTTC. Translation gives CASSLVIGGQEYEQYF. Looking up the rest from reference TRBV11-2 and TRBJ2-7 gives the full variable domain: EAGVAQSPRYKIIEKRQSVAFWCNPISGHATLYWYQQILGQGPKLLIQFQNNGVVDDSQLPKDRFSAERLKGVDSTLKIQPAKLEDSAVYLCASSLVIGGQEYEQYFGPGTRLTVT.

This rearrangement joins TRBV7-3 to TRBJ2-2; no firm D call. The germline gives CDR1 SGHTA, CDR2 FQGTGA. The CDR3 is 16 amino acids. V was cut by 2 bases and J by 4 bases, with 14 bases left in between. The CDR3 DNA follows: TGTGCCAGCAGCTTAGAGTCGGCCTCGGGCACCGGGGAGCTGTTTTTT. Translated, it gives CASSLESASGTGELFF.

The rearrangement uses TRBV4-1 and TRBJ2-7; 8 bases align to TRBD2. The J segment lost 2 bases and the V segment lost 0 bases, leaving 6 bases of the junction unmatched. The CDR3 spans 16 residues. Germline V gene lookup returns CDR1 MGHRA and CDR2 YSYEKL. CDR3 nucleotides: TGCGCCAGCAGCCAAGAGAAGAGCGGGAGTCCCTACGAGCAGTACTTC. It yields the protein CASSQEKSGSPYEQYF.

The chain employs TRBV11-2 and TRBJ1-5; possible D gene TRBD1, 6 bases. V lost 1 base and J 6 bases, leaving 19 bases between the germline ends. The germline gives CDR1 SGHAT, CDR2 FQNNGV. The CDR3 is 17 residues long. CDR3 DNA: TGTGCCAGCAGCTTAGGATTAAAAGGGGGTCTTGGTCAGCCCCAGCATTTT. This encodes CASSLGLKGGLGQPQHF. The whole variable domain, filled in from reference TRBV11-2 and TRBJ1-5, reads EAGVAQSPRYKIIEKRQSVAFWCNPISGHATLYWYQQILGQGPKLLIQFQNNGVVDDSQLPKDRFSAERLKGVDSTLKIQPAKLEDSAVYLCASSLGLKGGLGQPQHFGDGTRLSIL.